This TCR beta chain was documented in a study of OX40 agonist ivuxolimab in advanced cancers. Points from the study as a whole: In a subset of nonresponders, normalized T-cell clonal expansion was also low.

The assay was immunoSEQ multiplex PCR, and TCRdb's table has in-frame clones only and misses some. The sample contains 81,000 or so clones, more than 75% of which appear only once. The CDR3 has 15 residues. J lost 2 bases, V lost 6 bases, and 8 bases had no gene match. Germline V gives CDR1 MNHNY, CDR2 SVGAGI (reference sequence). For this clone: Antigen specificity is unknown.

The TCR comes from an adult with an advanced solid tumor such as melanoma, head and neck, liver or kidney cancer. This chain uses TRBV6-6 with TRBJ2-7; 9 positions match TRBD1. The sample was CD4+ or CD8+ T cells sorted from blood, taken in a trial of the OX40 agonist ivuxolimab. The CDR3 spells CASRPTGGMTYEQYF. In nucleotides, the CDR3 is TGTGCCAGCAGGCCTACAGGGGGCATGACCTACGAGCAGTACTTC.